One sample yielded the 8 T cell receptor beta chains listed below, sequenced in a study of control samples from healthy donors and cancer patients. Sequenced by immunoSEQ multiplex PCR; TCRdb stores in-frame clones only, minus some. The sample lists around 170,000 clones; almost 90% were seen once. The sequenced material came from blood. Receptor source: a woman aged 25 to 39 in good health.

The CDR3: CSASRSAQTDSQYF. In nucleotides, the CDR3 is TGCAGTGCTAGTCGGTCGGCTCAGACGGACTCGCAGTATTTT. The chain employs TRBV20-1 and TRBJ2-3; maybe TRBD2 (5 bases). The CDR3 loop spans 14 amino acids. Between the trimmed V and J ends, which lost 3 bases and 10 bases, there was a span of 20 bases. Germline CDR1 is DFQATT and CDR2 is SNEGSKA (reference sequence).

The chain carries TRBV25-1 and TRBJ1-5; no clear D. The CDR3 length is 12 residues. Trimming removed 8 bases from V and 3 bases from J, with 8 bases in between. Germline CDR1 reads MGHDK; CDR2 reads SYGVNS. The CDR3 DNA follows: TGTGCCAGCCAAGACTACAATCAGCCCCAGCATTTT. Its translation: CASQDYNQPQHF.

J is TRBJ2-2 and V is TRBV12-3 or TRBV12-4, with a possible D match to TRBD1 (6 bases). This CDR3 has 13 residues. V lost 6 bases to trimming and J lost 7 bases, with 12 bases between them. CDR3: CASSQQGIGELFF. As DNA, the CDR3 is TGTGCCAGCAGCCAACAGGGCATCGGGGAGCTGTTTTTT.

The J gene is TRBJ2-7, the V gene TRBV5-1; the match to TRBD2 covers 8 bases. There are 16 residues in the CDR3. CDR1 and CDR2 from the germline V gene are SGHRS and YFSETQ. Unmatched junction bases numbered 5, after V lost 0 bases and J lost 0 bases. The CDR3 spells CASSLETSGSSYEQYF. For the CDR3, the DNA is TGCGCCAGCAGCTTGGAAACTAGCGGTTCCTCCTACGAGCAGTACTTC.

This sequence joins TRBV28 and TRBJ2-7; 7 bases match TRBD2. Looked up from germline, CDR1 is MDHEN and CDR2 is SYDVKM. V lost 8 bases to trimming and J lost 1 base; unmatched junction nucleotides: 8. The CDR3 has 14 amino acids. The CDR3 spells CASVEGGGSYEQYF. The CDR3 DNA reads TGTGCCAGCGTAGAAGGCGGGGGTTCCTACGAGCAGTACTTC.

The chain carries TRBV27 and TRBJ1-1, with a tentative D call TRBD1 (5 bases). With 5 bases removed from V and 0 bases from J, the gap between germline ends came to 19 bases. This CDR3 is built from 17 residues. Germline lookup yields CDR1 MNHEY and CDR2 SMNVEV (reference sequence). Here the CDR3 DNA reads TGTGCCAGCAGTCGGACTTTCCCCGGGGGATTGAACACTGAAGCTTTCTTT. Its protein is CASSRTFPGGLNTEAFF.

The chain has TRBV5-1 and TRBJ1-1; 8 bases align to TRBD1. The CDR3 has 15 amino acids. V dropped 3 bases and J dropped 0; count of bases not matched to a gene: 4. Germline values: CDR1 SGHRS, CDR2 YFSETQ. DNA for the CDR3: TGCGCCAGCAGCTCCTCAGGGGGCATGAACACTGAAGCTTTCTTT. Residues: CASSSSGGMNTEAFF.

The chain couples TRBV7-9 to TRBJ1-4, with D possibly being TRBD1 (5 bases). Deletions cut 5 bases from V and 7 bases from J, with 17 bases between. Germline CDR1 is SEHNR and CDR2 is FQNEAQ (reference sequence). The CDR3 consists of 15 residues. Written as DNA, the CDR3 is TGTGCCAGCAGCCCCCAAGCGGGACGCAGTGAAAAACTGTTTTTT. Translating it yields CASSPQAGRSEKLFF.